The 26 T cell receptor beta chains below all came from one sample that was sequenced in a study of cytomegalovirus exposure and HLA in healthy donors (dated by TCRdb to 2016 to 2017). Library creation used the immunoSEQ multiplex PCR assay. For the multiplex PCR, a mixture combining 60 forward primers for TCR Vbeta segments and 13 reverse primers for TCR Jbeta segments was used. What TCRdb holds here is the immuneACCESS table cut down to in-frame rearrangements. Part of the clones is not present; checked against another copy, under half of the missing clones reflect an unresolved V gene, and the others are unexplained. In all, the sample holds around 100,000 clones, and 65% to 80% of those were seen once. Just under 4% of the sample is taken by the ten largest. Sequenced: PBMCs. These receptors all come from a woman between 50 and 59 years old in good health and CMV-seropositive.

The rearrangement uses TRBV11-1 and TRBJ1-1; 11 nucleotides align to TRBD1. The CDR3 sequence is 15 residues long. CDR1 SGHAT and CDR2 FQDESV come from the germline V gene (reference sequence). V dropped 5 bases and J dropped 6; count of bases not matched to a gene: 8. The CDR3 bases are TGTGCCAGCAGCCTGGACAGGGGGCGCGGGCCTGAAGCTTTCTTT. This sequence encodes CASSLDRGRGPEAFF.

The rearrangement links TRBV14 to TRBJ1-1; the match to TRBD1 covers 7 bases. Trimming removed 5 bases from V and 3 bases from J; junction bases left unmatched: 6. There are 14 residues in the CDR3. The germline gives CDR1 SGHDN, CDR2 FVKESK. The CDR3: CASSTGVKDTEAFF. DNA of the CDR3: TGTGCCAGCAGCACAGGGGTGAAGGACACTGAAGCTTTCTTT.

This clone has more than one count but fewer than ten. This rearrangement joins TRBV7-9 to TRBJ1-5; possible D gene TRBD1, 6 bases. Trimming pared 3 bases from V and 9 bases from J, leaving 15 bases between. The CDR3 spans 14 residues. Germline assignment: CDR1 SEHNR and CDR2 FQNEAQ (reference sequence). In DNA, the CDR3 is TGTGCCAGCAGCTTTGTGACAGGAGACGGGCCCCAGCATTTT. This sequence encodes CASSFVTGDGPQHF.

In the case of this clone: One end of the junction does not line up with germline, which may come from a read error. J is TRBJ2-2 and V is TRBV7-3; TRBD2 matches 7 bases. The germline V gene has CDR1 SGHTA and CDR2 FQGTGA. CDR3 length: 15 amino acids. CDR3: CSSRAGTSNTGELFF. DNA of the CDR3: TGTTCCAGCAGAGCGGGGACTTCGAACACCGGGGAGCTGTTTTTT. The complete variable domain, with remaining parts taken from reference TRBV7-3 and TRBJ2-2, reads GAGVSQTPSNKVTEKGKYVELRCDPISGHTALYWYRQSLGQGPEFLIYFQGTGAADDSGLPNDRFFAVRPEGSVSTLKIQRTERGDSAVYLCSSRAGTSNTGELFFGEGSRLTVL.

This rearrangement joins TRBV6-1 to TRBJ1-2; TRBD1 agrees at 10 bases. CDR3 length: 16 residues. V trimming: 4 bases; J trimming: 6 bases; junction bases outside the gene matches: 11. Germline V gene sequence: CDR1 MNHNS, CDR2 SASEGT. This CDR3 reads CASSAKGPGQGHGYTF. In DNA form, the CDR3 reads TGTGCCAGCAGTGCAAAAGGTCCGGGACAGGGGCATGGCTACACCTTC.

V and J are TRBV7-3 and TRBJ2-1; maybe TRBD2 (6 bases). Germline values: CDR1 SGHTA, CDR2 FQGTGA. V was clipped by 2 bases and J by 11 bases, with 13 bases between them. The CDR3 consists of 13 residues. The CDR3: CASSLLADGKQFF. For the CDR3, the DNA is TGTGCCAGCAGCTTATTAGCGGACGGCAAGCAGTTCTTC.

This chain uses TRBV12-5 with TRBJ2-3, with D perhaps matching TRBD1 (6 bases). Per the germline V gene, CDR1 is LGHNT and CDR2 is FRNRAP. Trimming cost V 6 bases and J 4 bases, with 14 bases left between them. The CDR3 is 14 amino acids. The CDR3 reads CASGDSGGADTQYF. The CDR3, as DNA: TGTGCTAGTGGGGACAGCGGTGGCGCAGATACGCAGTATTTT.

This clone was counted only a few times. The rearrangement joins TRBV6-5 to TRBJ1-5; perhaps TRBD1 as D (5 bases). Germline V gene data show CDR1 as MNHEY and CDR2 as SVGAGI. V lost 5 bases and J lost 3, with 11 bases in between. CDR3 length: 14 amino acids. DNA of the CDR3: TGTGCCAGCAGTAACACAGGCTACAATCAGCCCCAGCATTTT. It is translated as CASSNTGYNQPQHF.

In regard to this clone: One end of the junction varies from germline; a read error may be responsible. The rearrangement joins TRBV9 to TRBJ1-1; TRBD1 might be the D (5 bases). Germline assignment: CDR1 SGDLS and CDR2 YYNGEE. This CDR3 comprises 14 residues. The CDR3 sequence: CASSPMDMNTEVFF. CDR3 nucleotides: TGTGCCAGCAGCCCCATGGACATGAACACTGAAGTTTTCTTT. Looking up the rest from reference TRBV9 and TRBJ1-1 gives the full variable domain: DSGVTQTPKHLITATGQRVTLRCSPRSGDLSVYWYQQSLDQGLQFLIQYYNGEERAKGNILERFSAQQFPDLHSELNLSSLELGDSALYFCASSPMDMNTEVFFGQGTRLTVV.

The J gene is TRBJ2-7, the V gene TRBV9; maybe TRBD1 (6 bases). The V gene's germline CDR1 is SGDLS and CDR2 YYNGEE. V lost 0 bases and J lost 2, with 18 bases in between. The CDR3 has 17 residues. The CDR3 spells CASSVGGGPPSPYEQYF. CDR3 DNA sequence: TGTGCCAGCAGCGTAGGTGGGGGCCCACCGAGCCCCTACGAGCAGTACTTC.

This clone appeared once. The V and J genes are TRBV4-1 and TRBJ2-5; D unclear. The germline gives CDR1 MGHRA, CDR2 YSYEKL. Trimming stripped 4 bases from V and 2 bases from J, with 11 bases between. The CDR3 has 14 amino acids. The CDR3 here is CASSPARLQETQYF. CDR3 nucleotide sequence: TGCGCCAGCAGCCCTGCCAGACTTCAAGAGACCCAGTACTTC.

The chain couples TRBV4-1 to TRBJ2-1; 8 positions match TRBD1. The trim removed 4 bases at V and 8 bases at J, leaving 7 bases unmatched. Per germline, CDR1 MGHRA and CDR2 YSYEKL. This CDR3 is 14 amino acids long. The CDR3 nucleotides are TGCGCCAGCAGCCCCCGGACAGGGTACGATGAGCAGTTCTTC. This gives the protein CASSPRTGYDEQFF.

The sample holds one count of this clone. The CDR3 nucleotides are TGTGCCTTACAGGGCCCTGGTGGGCCCCAGCATTTT. It specifies CALQGPGGPQHF. The chain employs TRBV30 and TRBJ1-5, with D tentatively TRBD1 (6 bases). The germline CDR1 and CDR2 sequences are GTSNPN and SVGIG (reference sequence). This CDR3 spans 12 amino acids. V was clipped by 7 bases and J by 9 bases, with 16 bases between them.

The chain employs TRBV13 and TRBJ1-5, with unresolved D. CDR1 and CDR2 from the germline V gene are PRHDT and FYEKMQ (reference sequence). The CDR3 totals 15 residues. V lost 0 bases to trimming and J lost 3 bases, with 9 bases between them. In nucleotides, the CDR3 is TGTGCCAGCAGCTTAGGTGGGAGGGACAATCAGCCCCAGCATTTT. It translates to CASSLGGRDNQPQHF.

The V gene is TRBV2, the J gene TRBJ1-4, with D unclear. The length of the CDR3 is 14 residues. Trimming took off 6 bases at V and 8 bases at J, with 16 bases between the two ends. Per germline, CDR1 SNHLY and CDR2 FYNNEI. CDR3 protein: CASRTTGWEEKLFF. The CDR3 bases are TGTGCCAGCAGGACGACGGGGTGGGAGGAAAAACTGTTTTTT.

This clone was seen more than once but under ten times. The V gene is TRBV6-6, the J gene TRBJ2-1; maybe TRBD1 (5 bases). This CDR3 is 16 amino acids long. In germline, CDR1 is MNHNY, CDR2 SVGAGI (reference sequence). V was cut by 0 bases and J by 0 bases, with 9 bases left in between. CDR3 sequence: CASSYSGQSSYNEQFF. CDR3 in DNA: TGTGCCAGCAGTTACTCGGGGCAGAGCTCCTACAATGAGCAGTTCTTC.

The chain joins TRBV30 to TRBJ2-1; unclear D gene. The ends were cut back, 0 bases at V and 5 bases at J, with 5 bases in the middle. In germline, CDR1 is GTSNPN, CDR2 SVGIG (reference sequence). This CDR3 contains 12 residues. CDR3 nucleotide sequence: TGTGCCTGGAGTGTCCGTAACAATGAGCAGTTCTTC. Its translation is CAWSVRNNEQFF.

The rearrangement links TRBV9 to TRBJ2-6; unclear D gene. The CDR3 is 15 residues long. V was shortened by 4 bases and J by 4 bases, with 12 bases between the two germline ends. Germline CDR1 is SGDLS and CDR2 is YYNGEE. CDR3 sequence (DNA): TGTGCCAGCAGCCCACGGGTCAAGGGGGCCAACGTCCTGACTTTC. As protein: CASSPRVKGANVLTF.

The chain's CDR3 is CASSFPLAGGYNEQFF. The CDR3 DNA sequence: TGTGCCAGCAGCTTCCCACTAGCGGGGGGTTACAATGAGCAGTTCTTC. This chain joins TRBV5-4 and TRBJ2-1, with 12 bases lining up with TRBD2. The germline V gene has CDR1 SGHNT and CDR2 YYREEE (reference sequence). The CDR3 consists of 16 residues. Trimming took 2 bases from V and 4 from J; bases not matched to a gene: 4.

Here the CDR3 reads CASSLSSSEAFF. The CDR3 region has the DNA TGTGCCAGCAGCTTAAGTAGTTCAGAAGCTTTCTTT. The gene calls are TRBV7-9 and TRBJ1-1; D is unclear. The CDR3 length is 12 residues. Trimming cost V 2 bases and J 8 bases, with 9 bases left between them. Germline CDR1 SEHNR, CDR2 FQNEAQ (reference sequence).

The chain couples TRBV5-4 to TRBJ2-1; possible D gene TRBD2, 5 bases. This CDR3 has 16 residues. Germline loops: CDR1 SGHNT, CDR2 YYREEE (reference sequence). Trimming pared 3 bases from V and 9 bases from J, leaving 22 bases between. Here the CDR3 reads CASSSDLLGDEGEQFF. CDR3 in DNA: TGTGCCAGCAGCTCCGACCTACTAGGAGACGAAGGTGAGCAGTTCTTC.

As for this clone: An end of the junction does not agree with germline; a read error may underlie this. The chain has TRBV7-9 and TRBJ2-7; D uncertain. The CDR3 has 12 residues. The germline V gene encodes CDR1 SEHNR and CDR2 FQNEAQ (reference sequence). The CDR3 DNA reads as TGTTCCAGCAGCGATTCTAGCTACGAGCAGTACTTC. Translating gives CSSSDSSYEQYF. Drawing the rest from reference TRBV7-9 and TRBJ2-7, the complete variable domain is DTGVSQNPRHKITKRGQNVTFRCDPISEHNRLYWYRQTLGQGPEFLTYFQNEAQLEKSRLLSDRFSAERPKGSFSTLEIQRTEQGDSAMYLCSSSDSSYEQYFGPGTRLTVT.

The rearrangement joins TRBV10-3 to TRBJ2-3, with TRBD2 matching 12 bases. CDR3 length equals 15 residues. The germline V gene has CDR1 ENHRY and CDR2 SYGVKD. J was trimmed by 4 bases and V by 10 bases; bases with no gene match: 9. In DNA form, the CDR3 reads TGTGCCACGGGCGGGCTAGCGGGGGGGTCAGATACGCAGTATTTT. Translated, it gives CATGGLAGGSDTQYF.

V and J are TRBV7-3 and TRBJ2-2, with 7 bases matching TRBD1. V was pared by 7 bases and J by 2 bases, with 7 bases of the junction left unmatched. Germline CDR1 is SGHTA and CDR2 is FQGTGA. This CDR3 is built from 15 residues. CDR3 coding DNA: TGTGCCAGCACCGCCGGGACAGACAACACCGGGGAGCTGTTTTTT. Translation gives CASTAGTDNTGELFF.

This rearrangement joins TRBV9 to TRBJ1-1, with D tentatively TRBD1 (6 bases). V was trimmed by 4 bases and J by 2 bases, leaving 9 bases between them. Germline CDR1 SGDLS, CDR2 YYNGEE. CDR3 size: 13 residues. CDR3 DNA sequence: TGTGCCAGCAGCCAACAGGGAAACACTGAAGCTTTCTTT. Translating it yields CASSQQGNTEAFF.

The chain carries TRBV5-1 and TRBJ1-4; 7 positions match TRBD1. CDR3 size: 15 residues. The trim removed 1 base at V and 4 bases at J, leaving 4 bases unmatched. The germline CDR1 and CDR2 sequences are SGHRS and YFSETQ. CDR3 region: CASSLTGQINEKLFF. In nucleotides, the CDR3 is TGCGCCAGCAGCTTGACGGGACAGATTAATGAAAAACTGTTTTTT.